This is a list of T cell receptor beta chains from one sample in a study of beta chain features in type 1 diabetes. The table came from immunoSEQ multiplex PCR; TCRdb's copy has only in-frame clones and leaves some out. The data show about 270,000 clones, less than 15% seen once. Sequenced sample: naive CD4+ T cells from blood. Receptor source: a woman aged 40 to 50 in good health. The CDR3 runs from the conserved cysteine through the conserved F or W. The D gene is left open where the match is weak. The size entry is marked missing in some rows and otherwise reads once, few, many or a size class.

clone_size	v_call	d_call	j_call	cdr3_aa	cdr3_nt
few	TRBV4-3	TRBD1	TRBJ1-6	CASSQDPGTGGYSPLHF	TGCGCCAGCAGCCAAGATCCCGGGACAGGGGGTTATTCACCCCTCCACTTT
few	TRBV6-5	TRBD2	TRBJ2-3	CASSPRAGGTDTQYF	TGTGCCAGCAGTCCAAGGGCGGGGGGCACAGATACGCAGTATTTT
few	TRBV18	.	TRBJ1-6	CASSDRENNSPLHF	TGTGCCAGCTCAGACCGGGAGAATAATTCACCCCTCCACTTT
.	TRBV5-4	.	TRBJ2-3	CASSFSTPTDTQYF	TGTGCCAGCAGCTTCTCTACCCCGACAGATACGCAGTATTTT
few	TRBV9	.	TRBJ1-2	CASSVDQANYGYTF	TGTGCCAGCAGCGTAGATCAGGCTAACTATGGCTACACCTTC
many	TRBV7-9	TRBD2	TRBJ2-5	CASSYLGLATGETQYF	TGTGCCAGCAGCTATCTGGGACTAGCGACCGGAGAGACCCAGTACTTC
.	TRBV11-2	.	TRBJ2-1	CASSPPEGSPSYNEQFF	TGTGCCAGCAGCCCACCGGAGGGGTCCCCTTCCTACAATGAGCAGTTCTTC
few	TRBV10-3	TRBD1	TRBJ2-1	CATKPGQGDNEQFF	TGTGCCACTAAACCGGGACAGGGGGACAATGAGCAGTTCTTC
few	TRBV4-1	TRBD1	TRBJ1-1	CASSQYRGTEAFF	TGCGCCAGCAGCCAATACAGGGGCACTGAAGCTTTCTTT
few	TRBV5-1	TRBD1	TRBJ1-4	CASSWTGTGYNEKLFF	TGCGCCAGCAGCTGGACCGGGACAGGGTATAATGAAAAACTGTTTTTT
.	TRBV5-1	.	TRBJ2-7	CASSASSYEQYF	TGCGCCAGCAGCGCGAGCTCCTACGAGCAGTACTTC
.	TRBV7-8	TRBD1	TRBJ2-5	CASSTRTGEETQYF	TGTGCCAGCAGCACCCGGACAGGGGAAGAGACCCAGTACTTC
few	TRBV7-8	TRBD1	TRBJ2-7	CASSKGQVLDAYEQYF	TGTGCCAGCAGCAAAGGACAGGTCCTCGACGCCTACGAGCAGTACTTC
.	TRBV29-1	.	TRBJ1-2	CSGGRNPNYGYTF	TGCAGCGGCGGCCGAAACCCGAACTATGGCTACACCTTC
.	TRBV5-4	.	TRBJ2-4	CASSFPLQNIQYF	TGTGCCAGCAGCTTTCCTTTACAGAACATTCAGTACTTC
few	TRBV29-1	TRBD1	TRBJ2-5	CSVSGTGYQETQYF	TGCAGCGTTTCCGGGACAGGGTACCAAGAGACCCAGTACTTC
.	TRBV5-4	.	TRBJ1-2	CASSSETGFEGYTF	TGTGCCAGCAGCTCAGAGACAGGATTTGAGGGCTACACCTTC
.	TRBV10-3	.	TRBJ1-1	CAIRPRAMTEAFF	TGTGCCATCAGGCCCAGGGCTATGACTGAAGCTTTCTTT
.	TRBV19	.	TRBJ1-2	CASTSGKELRGYTF	TGTGCCAGTACCTCGGGGAAGGAGTTAAGGGGCTACACCTTC
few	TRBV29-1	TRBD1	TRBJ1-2	CSAAGQVGSGYTF	TGCAGCGCTGCGGGACAGGTCGGAAGTGGCTACACCTTC
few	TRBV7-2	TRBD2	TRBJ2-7	CASRGTSGATYEQYF	TGTGCCAGCAGGGGTACTAGCGGGGCTACCTACGAGCAGTACTTC
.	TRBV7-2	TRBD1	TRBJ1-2	CASSAQGEGYTF	TGTGCCAGCAGCGCCCAGGGGGAAGGCTACACCTTC
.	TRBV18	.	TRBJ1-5	CASSPGEGVQPQHF	TGTGCCAGCTCACCAGGCGAAGGGGTCCAGCCCCAGCATTTT
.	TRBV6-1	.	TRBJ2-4	CASSASTDTKNIQYF	TGTGCCAGCAGTGCCTCGACAGATACCAAAAACATTCAGTACTTC
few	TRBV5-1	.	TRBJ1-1	CASSHAGPTEAFF	TGCGCCAGCAGCCACGCAGGGCCAACTGAAGCTTTCTTT
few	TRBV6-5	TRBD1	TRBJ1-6	CASTPGQGASPLHF	TGTGCCAGCACTCCGGGACAGGGGGCTTCACCCCTCCACTTT
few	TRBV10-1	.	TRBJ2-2	CASRSHQGNTGELFF	TGCGCCAGCAGATCTCACCAGGGAAACACCGGGGAGCTGTTTTTT
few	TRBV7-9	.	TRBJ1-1	CASSLNHRMTEAFF	TGTGCCAGCAGCTTAAACCACAGAATGACTGAAGCTTTCTTT
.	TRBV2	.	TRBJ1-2	CASVPGHPPHGYTF	TGTGCCAGTGTCCCGGGACACCCGCCTCACGGCTACACCTTC
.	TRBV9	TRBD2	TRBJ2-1	CASSVGLAGEQLYNEQFF	TGTGCCAGCAGCGTAGGACTAGCGGGGGAACAGCTCTACAATGAGCAGTTCTTC
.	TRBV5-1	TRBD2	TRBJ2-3	CASSFLSGGRDTQYF	TGCGCCAGCAGCTTCCTTAGCGGGGGGCGCGATACGCAGTATTTT
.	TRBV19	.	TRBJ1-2	CASWDTFVDGYTF	TGTGCCAGTTGGGACACGTTTGTTGATGGCTACACCTTC
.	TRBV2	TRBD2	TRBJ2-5	CASIKGTSVETQYF	TGTGCCAGCATTAAAGGGACTAGTGTGGAGACCCAGTACTTC
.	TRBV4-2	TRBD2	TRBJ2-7	CASSQDAPGLAGSTYEQYF	TGTGCCAGCAGCCAAGATGCCCCAGGACTAGCGGGTTCTACCTACGAGCAGTACTTC
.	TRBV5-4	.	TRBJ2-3	CASSLAPGGGSTQYF	TGTGCCAGCAGCTTGGCCCCCGGGGGTGGTTCGACGCAGTATTTT
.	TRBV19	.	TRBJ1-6	CASNRGLESPLHF	TGTGCCAGTAATCGCGGGTTAGAGTCACCCCTCCACTTT
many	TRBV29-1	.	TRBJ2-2	CSVEESQANTGELFF	TGCAGCGTTGAAGAAAGTCAGGCGAACACCGGGGAGCTGTTTTTT
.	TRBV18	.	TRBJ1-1	CASSPRRDSLNTEAFF	TGTGCCAGCTCACCTCGCCGGGACTCGTTGAACACTGAAGCTTTCTTT
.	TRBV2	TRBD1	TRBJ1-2	CASSPQGAAYGYTF	TGTGCCAGCAGTCCTCAGGGGGCGGCCTATGGCTACACCTTC
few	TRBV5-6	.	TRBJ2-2	CASSLVRANTGELFF	TGTGCCAGCAGCTTGGTGCGGGCGAACACCGGGGAGCTGTTTTTT
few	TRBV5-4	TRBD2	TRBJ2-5	CASSSAGGRQETQYF	TGTGCCAGCAGCTCCGCGGGGGGACGCCAAGAGACCCAGTACTTC
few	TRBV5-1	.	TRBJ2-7	CASSLAPVGLYEQYF	TGCGCCAGCAGCTTGGCACCAGTAGGACTCTACGAGCAGTACTTC
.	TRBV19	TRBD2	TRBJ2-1	CASSISGGPYNEQFF	TGTGCCAGTAGTATAAGCGGGGGCCCCTACAATGAGCAGTTCTTC
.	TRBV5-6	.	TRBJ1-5	CASSLGPGTNQPQHF	TGTGCCAGCAGCTTGGGTCCGGGGACAAATCAGCCCCAGCATTTT
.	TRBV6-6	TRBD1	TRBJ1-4	CASSQGQGANEKLFF	TGTGCCAGCAGTCAAGGACAGGGGGCTAATGAAAAACTGTTTTTT
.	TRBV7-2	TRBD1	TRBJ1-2	CASSALTGGGYTF	TGTGCCAGCAGCGCATTGACAGGGGGTGGCTACACCTTC
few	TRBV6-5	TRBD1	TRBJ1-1	CASTRTGLMDTEAFF	TGTGCCAGCACCCGGACAGGCCTTATGGACACTGAAGCTTTCTTT
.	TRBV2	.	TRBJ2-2	CASSLQANTGELFF	TGTGCCAGCAGTTTACAAGCGAACACCGGGGAGCTGTTTTTT
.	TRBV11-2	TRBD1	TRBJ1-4	CASSSRGGAGQANEKLFF	TGTGCCAGCAGCTCTAGAGGTGGGGCGGGACAGGCTAATGAAAAACTGTTTTTT
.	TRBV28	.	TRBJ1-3	CASSRPGRSGNTIYF	TGTGCCAGCAGCCGACCGGGTCGCTCTGGAAACACCATATATTTT
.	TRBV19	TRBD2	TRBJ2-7	CASSIGTSGPNHF	TGTGCCAGTAGTATCGGGACTAGCGGTCCTAACCACTTC
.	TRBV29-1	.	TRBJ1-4	CSVAPGAANEKLFF	TGCAGCGTTGCCCCAGGGGCGGCTAATGAAAAACTGTTTTTT
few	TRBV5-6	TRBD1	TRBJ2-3	CASSATGILPDTQYF	TGTGCCAGCAGCGCGACAGGGATCCTCCCAGATACGCAGTATTTT
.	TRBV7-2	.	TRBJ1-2	CASSWGGVRYGYTF	TGTGCCAGCAGCTGGGGGGGCGTGCGGTATGGCTACACCTTC